The T cell receptor beta chain under discussion was sequenced for a study of blood T cell repertoires in COVID-19. Study information: Nucleic acid was either cDNA or gDNA, and it came from T cells, B-cell-depleted T cells, or PBMCs.

J was trimmed by 10 bases and V by 7 bases; bases with no gene match: 18. Per germline, CDR1 MNHEY and CDR2 SVGAGI. The CDR3 consists of 15 residues. Sequencing used immunoSEQ multiplex PCR; TCRdb keeps in-frame clones, though not all of them. The table records 180,000 or so clones, about 87% of them present only once. The sequencing sample was made of peripheral blood. This TCR derives from a man between 35 and 55 years old with active or convalescent COVID-19. The rearrangement joins TRBV6-5 to TRBJ1-1; 7 nucleotides match TRBD1. CDR3 in DNA: TGTGCCAGCACCCCCAGAGGGGGCGTCCGATTCGGAGCTTTCTTT. Protein: CASTPRGGVRFGAFF.